The rows below give T cell receptor beta chains drawn from one sample of a study of blood T cell repertoires in COVID-19. TCRdb's copy holds only in-frame clones and misses some; the assay was immunoSEQ multiplex PCR. The profile shows about 100,000 clones, roughly 80% of them singletons. The sample consisted of peripheral blood. These receptors were taken from a middle-aged man with active or convalescent COVID-19. The CDR3 runs from the conserved cysteine through the conserved F or W. A D gene is named only where the DNA matches it firmly. Expanded clones are given a class, and other clones once, few, many or no size at all.

J gene | D gene | clone size | V gene | CDR3 protein | CDR3 DNA
TRBJ2-3 | TRBD1 | - | TRBV19 | CASSPGQTVTQYF | TGTGCCAGTAGTCCGGGACAGACCGTAACGCAGTATTTT
TRBJ1-4 | - | - | TRBV7-9 | CASSSPEGGEKLFF | TGTGCCAGCAGCTCGCCCGAGGGCGGTGAAAAACTGTTTTTT
TRBJ2-7 | - | - | TRBV7-9 | CASSLALSEQYF | TGTGCCAGCAGCTTAGCGCTTAGCGAGCAGTACTTC
TRBJ2-1 | - | - | TRBV5-4 | CASSLRGLSNEQFF | TGTGCCAGCAGCCTCCGTGGACTATCCAATGAGCAGTTCTTC
TRBJ1-1 | - | once | TRBV6-6 | CASSYSTRVNTEAFF | TGTGCCAGCAGTTACTCGACCCGGGTGAACACTGAAGCTTTCTTT
TRBJ2-7 | - | once | TRBV5-1 | CASSSLASGDEQYF | TGCGCCAGCAGCTCCCTAGCGTCGGGGGACGAGCAGTACTTC
TRBJ2-5 | TRBD1 | - | TRBV14 | CASSLGQQETQYF | TGTGCCAGCAGCCTGGGACAGCAAGAGACCCAGTACTTC
TRBJ1-2 | - | - | TRBV21-1 | CASSYRDRNYGYTF | TGTGCCAGCAGCTACCGGGACAGGAACTATGGCTACACCTTC
TRBJ2-1 | TRBD2 | - | TRBV3-1/TRBV3-2 | CASSQDLGTSERGQFF | TGTGCCAGCAGCCAAGATCTCGGGACTAGCGAGCGGGGGCAGTTCTTC
TRBJ2-7 | - | few | TRBV7-9 | CASSLEGGLSYEQYF | TGTGCCAGCAGCTTAGAGGGAGGACTGTCCTACGAGCAGTACTTC
TRBJ1-4 | - | - | TRBV7-9 | CASSSEGIGGNEKLFF | TGTGCCAGCAGCTCTGAGGGGATTGGAGGGAATGAAAAACTGTTTTTT
TRBJ2-1 | TRBD2 | - | TRBV19 | CASSMGLAGVNEQFF | TGTGCCAGTAGTATGGGGCTAGCGGGAGTTAATGAGCAGTTCTTC
TRBJ2-1 | TRBD2 | - | TRBV19 | CASMGLAGLDNEQFF | TGTGCCAGTATGGGACTAGCGGGTTTGGACAATGAGCAGTTCTTC
TRBJ2-7 | TRBD1 | - | TRBV5-4 | CASSFQDRGRYEQYF | TGTGCCAGCAGCTTCCAGGACAGGGGCAGGTACGAGCAGTACTTC
TRBJ1-4 | - | - | TRBV28 | CASSPSSGGNEKLFF | TGTGCCAGCAGTCCCTCATCCGGGGGGAATGAAAAACTGTTTTTT
TRBJ2-7 | - | - | TRBV11-3 | CASGRSGFYEQYF | TGTGCCAGCGGACGCAGCGGTTTCTACGAGCAGTACTTC
TRBJ2-2 | - | - | TRBV7-8 | CASSLPGSVSGGELFF | TGTGCCAGCAGCCTACCCGGTAGCGTATCCGGCGGGGAGCTGTTTTTT
TRBJ2-7 | TRBD2 | - | TRBV18 | CASSSGSSYEQYF | TGTGCCAGCTCTAGCGGGAGCTCCTACGAGCAGTACTTC
TRBJ1-1 | - | - | TRBV5-6 | CASSPGTNTEAFF | TGTGCCAGCAGCCCCGGGACAAACACTGAAGCTTTCTTT
TRBJ1-3 | - | - | TRBV5-1 | CASSLGQNGNTIYF | TGCGCCAGCAGCTTGGGCCAGAACGGAAACACCATATATTTT
TRBJ2-5 | TRBD1 | - | TRBV7-2 | CASSSGQGEGTQYF | TGTGCCAGCAGCAGCGGACAGGGCGAAGGGACCCAGTACTTC
TRBJ2-1 | TRBD2 | once | TRBV2 | CASSVGLAGVNEQFF | TGTGCCAGCAGTGTGGGGTTAGCGGGAGTGAATGAGCAGTTCTTC
TRBJ2-1 | TRBD1 | - | TRBV24-1 | CATSDSRTGSLNEQFF | TGTGCCACCAGTGATTCCCGGACAGGGTCACTCAATGAGCAGTTCTTC
TRBJ1-4 | - | - | TRBV7-2 | CASIGGPANEKLFF | TGTGCCAGCATAGGGGGTCCGGCTAATGAAAAACTGTTTTTT
TRBJ2-5 | - | - | TRBV19 | CASSNPRETQYF | TGTGCCAGTAGTAATCCGCGGGAGACCCAGTACTTC
TRBJ2-2 | - | - | TRBV6-5 | CASSSTGNTGELFF | TGTGCCAGCAGCTCCACTGGGAACACCGGGGAGCTGTTTTTT
TRBJ1-1 | - | - | TRBV27 | CASSSRGGTEAFF | TGTGCCAGCAGTTCAAGGGGTGGCACTGAAGCTTTCTTT
TRBJ2-2 | TRBD1 | - | TRBV7-7 | CASSLTGADTGELFF | TGTGCTAGCAGCTTAACAGGGGCGGACACCGGGGAGCTGTTTTTT
TRBJ2-1 | TRBD2 | - | TRBV3-1/TRBV3-2 | CASSQATTSGINEQFF | TGTGCCAGCAGCCAAGCAACGACTAGCGGGATCAATGAGCAGTTCTTC
TRBJ2-4 | TRBD2 | - | TRBV7-9 | CASSTGLSGAKNIQYF | TGTGCCAGCAGCACGGGACTATCCGGGGCCAAAAACATTCAGTACTTC
TRBJ2-1 | - | - | TRBV4-2 | CASSQEQAAGNNEQFF | TGTGCCAGCAGCCAAGAACAGGCGGCTGGGAACAATGAGCAGTTCTTC
TRBJ1-2 | - | - | TRBV27 | CASTPTATSGGYTF | TGTGCCAGCACCCCAACCGCCACCTCCGGTGGCTACACCTTC
TRBJ2-7 | TRBD1 | - | TRBV10-3 | CAASLQGDTEQYF | TGTGCCGCCTCCCTCCAGGGGGATACCGAGCAGTACTTC
TRBJ2-2 | - | - | TRBV19 | CASSILEGGELFF | TGTGCCAGTAGTATCCTGGAGGGTGGGGAGCTGTTTTTT
TRBJ2-1 | TRBD2 | once | TRBV24-1 | CATSDLSGGSYNEQFF | TGTGCCACCAGTGATTTGTCTGGCGGGAGCTACAATGAGCAGTTCTTC
TRBJ1-5 | - | - | TRBV15 | CATSMTGLQPQHF | TGTGCCACCAGCATGACAGGTCTTCAGCCCCAGCATTTT
TRBJ1-1 | - | - | TRBV28 | CASFRLVNTEAFF | TGTGCCAGCTTCCGATTAGTGAACACTGAAGCTTTCTTT
TRBJ1-5 | - | - | TRBV29-1 | CSAAERSHQPQHF | TGCAGCGCCGCCGAGAGGAGTCATCAGCCCCAGCATTTT
TRBJ2-2 | - | - | TRBV5-1 | CASSLELYTGELFF | TGCGCCAGCAGCTTGGAGCTATACACCGGGGAGCTGTTTTTT
TRBJ1-2 | - | - | TRBV11-3 | CASNSLGQFGYTF | TGTGCCAGCAATTCCCTCGGACAGTTTGGCTACACCTTC